Listed here are 18 T cell receptor beta chains from one sample, sequenced in a study of T-cell memory formation after mild COVID-19 (dated by TCRdb to the early 2020s). The library was produced with 5' RACE. This sample was sequenced with an Illumina NovaSeq 6000. The raw public data were reprocessed by TCRdb itself: fastp quality trimming at Q25, MiXCR clonotype calling, in-frame beta chains only. Every entry covers one CDR3 protein and lists the most common genes and DNA from its rows. The table for this sample lists some 40,000 distinct CDR3 sequences; about 6% of them were counted only once. The ten largest account for under 0.85% of the sample. Sequencing was carried out using PBMCs or a T cell subset sorted from them (not recorded which). These receptors were collected from an adult who had mild COVID-19 (a few samples of this study predate the infection). The sample titles of this study are shuffled in the database, so cell type and time point are left out.

This clonotype was recorded many times. This rearrangement joins TRBV7-8 to TRBJ1-3; D call uncertain. Germline assignment: CDR1 SGHVS and CDR2 FQNEAQ. The CDR3 totals 14 residues. Trimming took off 1 base at V and 6 bases at J, with 10 bases between the two ends. The CDR3 region is CASSLEGFSNTIYF. CDR3 DNA: TGTGCCAGCAGCTTAGAGGGATTCTCAAACACCATATATTTT.

The rearrangement joins TRBV6-5 to TRBJ1-2; possibly TRBD1 for D (5 bases). The germline gives CDR1 MNHEY, CDR2 SVGAGI. Trimming removed 5 bases from V and 8 bases from J, with 21 bases in between. The CDR3 has 15 amino acids. CDR3 sequence reads: CASSPRDRRLGGYTF. The CDR3 nucleotides read TGTGCCAGCAGTCCCCGGGACCGCCGGCTTGGGGGCTACACCTTC.

This clonotype was observed a handful of times. V and J are TRBV24-1 and TRBJ1-5; 10 bases are shared with TRBD1. The germline CDR1 and CDR2 sequences are KGHDR and SFDVKD. The CDR3 contains 15 residues. V lost 7 bases and J lost 4; bases outside the gene matches: 6. The CDR3 region has the DNA TGTGCCACCAGACAGGGGACAGGGGAAAATCAGCCCCAGCATTTT. This gives the protein CATRQGTGENQPQHF.

This clonotype occurred many times. The V call is TRBV7-9, the J call TRBJ2-1; TRBD1 might be the D (6 bases). CDR3 length equals 14 residues. From germline, CDR1 is SEHNR and CDR2 FQNEAQ (reference sequence). The V end lost 6 bases, the J end lost 4 bases, and 13 bases lay between the germline ends. This CDR3 reads CASSYKQGYNEQFF. The CDR3 coding sequence is TGTGCCAGCAGTTATAAACAGGGATACAATGAGCAGTTCTTC. Full variable domain (remainder filled in from reference TRBV7-9 and TRBJ2-1): DTGVSQNPRHKITKRGQNVTFRCDPISEHNRLYWYRQTLGQGPEFLTYFQNEAQLEKSRLLSDRFSAERPKGSFSTLEIQRTEQGDSAMYLCASSYKQGYNEQFFGPGTRLTVL.

In this sample, this clonotype turned up many times. The genes are TRBV6-5 and TRBJ2-1; TRBD2 might be the D (6 bases). Trimming left V 7 bases short and J 13 bases short, with 17 bases between. This CDR3 region has 12 residues. CDR1 and CDR2 (germline): MNHEY, SVGAGI. The chain's CDR3 is CASNQAGSIQFF. CDR3 DNA: TGTGCCAGCAACCAGGCCGGGAGCATTCAGTTCTTC.

There are many counts of this clonotype. The rearrangement joins TRBV27 to TRBJ2-1; 11 nucleotides line up with TRBD2. This CDR3 contains 16 residues. The V and J ends lost 8 bases and 9 bases, in that order; junction bases with no gene match: 15. Germline values: CDR1 MNHEY, CDR2 SMNVEV (reference sequence). The CDR3 DNA reads as TGTGCCAGCTGGCCGATCGCTAGCGGGAGGACTACTGAGCAGTTCTTC. This translates into CASWPIASGRTTEQFF.

The chain uses TRBV12-3 or TRBV12-4 and TRBJ2-1, with 10 nucleotides matching TRBD2. With 9 bases clipped from V and 6 bases from J, the junction kept 8 bases outside the gene matches. The CDR3 is made up of 14 amino acids. The CDR3 sequence: CASASSGSGNEQFF. The CDR3 nucleotides are TGTGCCAGTGCATCTAGCGGGAGTGGCAATGAGCAGTTCTTC.

This clonotype is medium-sized (0.01 to 0.1%). The chain couples TRBV5-1 to TRBJ2-3; TRBD2 aligns across 10 bases. Germline V lookup: CDR1 SGHRS, CDR2 YFSETQ. The CDR3 has 17 residues. V gave up 2 bases and J gave up 1 base; unmatched junction bases: 7. CDR3 residues: CASSFPTGTSGTDTQYF. The CDR3 DNA reads TGCGCCAGCAGCTTTCCGACCGGGACTAGCGGCACAGATACGCAGTATTTT. Full variable domain (outside the CDR3, taken from reference TRBV5-1 and TRBJ2-3): KAGVTQTPRYLIKTRGQQVTLSCSPISGHRSVSWYQQTPGQGLQFLFEYFSETQRNKGNFPGRFSGRQFSNSRSEMNVSTLELGDSALYLCASSFPTGTSGTDTQYFGPGTRLTVL.

This clonotype was seen at least ten times. This rearrangement joins TRBV12-3 or TRBV12-4 to TRBJ2-2; maybe TRBD2 (6 bases). The length of the CDR3 is 16 residues. The germline V and J ends were trimmed by 6 bases and 4 bases, with 18 bases remaining between them. The CDR3 DNA sequence: TGTGCCAGCAGATCTCTAGCGACAGCCTTCACCGGGGAGCTGTTTTTT. This codes for CASRSLATAFTGELFF.

This clonotype was picked up a small number of times. The V call is TRBV4-3, the J call TRBJ1-1, with D unclear. The CDR3 sequence is 13 residues long. Germline CDR1 reads LGHNA; CDR2 reads YSLEER. The ends were cut back, 3 bases at V and 0 bases at J, with 5 bases in the middle. This chain's CDR3 is CASSHQMNTEAFF. The CDR3 nucleotides read TGCGCCAGCAGCCATCAGATGAACACTGAAGCTTTCTTT.

This clonotype was recorded a few times. This sequence joins TRBV11-2 and TRBJ2-7; tentatively, D is TRBD1 (5 bases). From germline, CDR1 is SGHAT and CDR2 FQNNGV. This CDR3 comprises 14 residues. The V gene lost 1 base and the J gene lost 3 bases, with 10 bases spanning the gap. Written as DNA, the CDR3 is TGTGCCAGCAGCTTAGCAGCTGGACACTACGAGCAGTACTTC. Its translation is CASSLAAGHYEQYF.

The table lists this clonotype with a few counts. This chain uses TRBV29-1 with TRBJ2-2; 10 bases are shared with TRBD1. The germline CDR1 and CDR2 sequences are SQVTM and ANQGSEA. V was pared by 4 bases and J by 7 bases, with 9 bases of the junction left unmatched. The CDR3 is 15 amino acids. As DNA, the CDR3 is TGCAGCGTTGGCCCTAGGGACAGGGGTGACGGGGAGCTGTTTTTT. Its protein is CSVGPRDRGDGELFF.

The chain has TRBV5-1 and TRBJ2-3, with D perhaps matching TRBD2 (5 bases). The germline CDR1 and CDR2 sequences are SGHRS and YFSETQ. CDR3 length equals 15 residues. V lost 3 bases to trimming and J lost 0 bases, with 11 bases between them. CDR3 sequence: CASSWSGTSTDTQYF. Written as DNA, the CDR3 is TGCGCCAGCAGCTGGAGCGGAACTAGCACAGATACGCAGTATTTT.

In its sample, this clonotype was seen a few times. The chain has TRBV5-5 and TRBJ2-7; D is uncertain. The CDR3 is 12 residues long. CDR1 SGHKS and CDR2 YYEKEE come from the germline V gene (reference sequence). V gave up 5 bases and J gave up 5 bases, with 11 bases separating them. In DNA form, the CDR3 reads TGTGCCAGCAGTATGTACCCCAACGAGCAGTACTTC. It translates to CASSMYPNEQYF.

This clonotype was seen ten or more times. The J gene is TRBJ1-2, the V gene TRBV6-5, with D perhaps matching TRBD1 (6 bases). Trimming removed 7 bases from V and 3 bases from J, with 12 bases in between. Germline V gene data show CDR1 as MNHEY and CDR2 as SVGAGI. The CDR3 consists of 13 residues. The chain's CDR3 is CASKRGQYYGYTF. The CDR3 coding sequence is TGTGCCAGCAAGCGAGGACAGTACTATGGCTACACCTTC.

This clonotype was seen repeatedly, ten times or more. CDR3 sequence reads: CASSPKNRGLNTGELFF. CDR3 DNA: TGTGCCAGCAGCCCTAAAAACAGGGGGCTAAACACCGGGGAGCTGTTTTTT. The chain couples TRBV7-8 to TRBJ2-2; 9 bases agree with TRBD1. Trimming cost V 5 bases and J 2 bases; bases outside gene matches: 9. CDR3 length equals 17 residues. Germline CDR1 reads SGHVS; CDR2 reads FQNEAQ. The full variable domain, completed using reference TRBV7-8 and TRBJ2-2, is GAGVSQSPRYKVAKRGQDVALRCDPISGHVSLFWYQQALGQGPEFLTYFQNEAQLDKSGLPSDRFFAERPEGSVSTLKIQRTQQEDSAVYLCASSPKNRGLNTGELFFGEGSRLTVL.

In its sample, this clonotype was seen a few times. The CDR3 DNA is TGTGCCAGCAGTGAACAGGGTTTAACCGGGGAGCTGTTTTTT. Translation: CASSEQGLTGELFF. V gene TRBV2 combines with J gene TRBJ2-2; possible D gene TRBD1, 5 bases. This CDR3 has 14 residues. Trimming took off 2 bases at V and 5 bases at J, with 9 bases between the two ends. Looked up from germline, CDR1 is SNHLY and CDR2 is FYNNEI.

This clonotype was seen a few times. The V gene is TRBV29-1, the J gene TRBJ2-3; maybe TRBD2 (5 bases). This CDR3 spans 13 amino acids. Germline V gene sequence: CDR1 SQVTM, CDR2 ANQGSEA. The V and J ends lost 0 bases and 6 bases respectively, with 10 bases between them. The CDR3 spells CSVEDRIADTQYF. CDR3 sequence (DNA): TGCAGCGTTGAAGATCGAATAGCGGATACGCAGTATTTT.